This TCR beta chain originates from a study of T cell repertoires in cytomegalovirus infection. Study as a whole: It was recently identified HLA-C-restricted and well-studied HLA-B-restricted CMV epitopes that the study used. Evidence of both CMV infection and a matching HLA type came from public TCR beta signatures. Points from the study as a whole: CMV carriers with the relevant HLA were identified by cumulative public TCR beta family frequency. Predominance within the ex vivo response was attributable to HLA-C-restricted CMV-specific TCR beta clonotypes.

Looked up from germline, CDR1 is MNHEY and CDR2 is SVGAGI. The CDR3 sequence is 13 residues long. Each CDR3 protein gets one entry after TCRdb re-called the reads with MiXCR. This sample has 640,000 or so distinct CDR3 sequences; 33% occur once, and the top ten carry 15% to 20%. In the case of this clonotype: Its antigen is unidentified. The junction shows a germline mismatch at one end, possibly a read error.

The chain links TRBV6-5 to TRBJ2-1; 8 bases are a match to TRBD2. The sample was cultured PBMCs, taken from culture after CMV antigen stimulation. This TCR derives from a human donor in good health (CMV status not recorded). Some clones in this sample may be carry-over from other donors' samples. CDR3 residues: CASSRGPGLENVF. CDR3 coding DNA: TGTGCCAGCAGCCGCGGACCGGGACTAGAAAATGTCTTC.